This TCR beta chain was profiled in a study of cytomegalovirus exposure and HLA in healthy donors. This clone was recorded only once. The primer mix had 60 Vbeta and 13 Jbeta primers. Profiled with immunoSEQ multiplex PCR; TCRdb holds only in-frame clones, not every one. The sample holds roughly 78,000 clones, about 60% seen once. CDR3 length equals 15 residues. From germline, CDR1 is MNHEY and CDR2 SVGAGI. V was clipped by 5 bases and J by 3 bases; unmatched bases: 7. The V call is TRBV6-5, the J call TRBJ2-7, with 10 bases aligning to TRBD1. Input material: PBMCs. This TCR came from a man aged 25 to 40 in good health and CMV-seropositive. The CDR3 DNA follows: TGTGCCAGCAGTACCAGGACAGGGGGGGTCTACGAGCAGTACTTC. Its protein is CASSTRTGGVYEQYF.